This T cell receptor (beta chain) was obtained from a study of T cell responses to AZD1222 COVID-19 vaccine. Trimming stripped 6 bases from V and 1 base from J, with 16 bases between. Per the germline V gene, CDR1 is SGHTS and CDR2 is YDEGEE. The CDR3 has 15 residues. Using immunoSEQ multiplex PCR, the repertoire was profiled, and TCRdb retains in-frame clones only, with some absent. Here the sample spans some 130,000 clones, 70% to 90% being singletons. As to this clone: Antigen specificity is unknown.

Study-level points and caveats: Females outnumbered males among donors, who were mostly white British; clonal diversity was possibly underestimated. After two AZD1222 doses, spike-specific TCR breadth and depth rose versus day 0. Distributed over spike, vaccine-associated CD4 TCRs predominated at 160-218 and 743-854. Targets within unmutated variant regions were reportedly found for nearly half of spike-specific TCRs.

This receptor was obtained from an adult in good health. Specimen: peripheral blood, collected on day 0 of AZD1222 vaccination. The chain recombines TRBV5-8 with TRBJ1-2; D possibly corresponds to TRBD1 (6 bases). The CDR3 is CASTLPGHLNYGYTF. The CDR3 DNA sequence: TGTGCCAGCACCCTTCCGGGACACCTTAACTATGGCTACACCTTC. The full variable domain, with the rest looked up from reference TRBV5-8 and TRBJ1-2, is EAGVTQSPTHLIKTRGQQATLRCSPISGHTSVYWYQQALGLGLQFLLWYDEGEERNRGNFPPRFSGRQFPNYSSELNVNALELEDSALYLCASTLPGHLNYGYTFGSGTRLTVV.